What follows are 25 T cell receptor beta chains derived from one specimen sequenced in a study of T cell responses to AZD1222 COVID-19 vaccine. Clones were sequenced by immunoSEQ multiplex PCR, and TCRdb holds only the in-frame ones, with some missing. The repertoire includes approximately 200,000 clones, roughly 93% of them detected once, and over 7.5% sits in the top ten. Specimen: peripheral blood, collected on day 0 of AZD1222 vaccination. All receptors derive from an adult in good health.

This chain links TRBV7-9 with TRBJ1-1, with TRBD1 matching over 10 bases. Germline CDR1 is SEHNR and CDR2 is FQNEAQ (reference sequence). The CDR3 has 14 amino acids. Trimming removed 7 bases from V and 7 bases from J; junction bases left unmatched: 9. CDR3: CASIPDRGKGEAFF. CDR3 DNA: TGTGCCAGCATCCCGGACAGGGGGAAAGGTGAAGCTTTCTTT.

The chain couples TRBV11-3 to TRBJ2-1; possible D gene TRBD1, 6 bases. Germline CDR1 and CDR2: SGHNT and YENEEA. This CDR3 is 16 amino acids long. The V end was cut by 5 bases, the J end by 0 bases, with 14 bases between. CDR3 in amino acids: CASSRRGSSSYNEQFF. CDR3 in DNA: TGTGCCAGCAGCCGCAGGGGCAGTAGCTCCTACAATGAGCAGTTCTTC.

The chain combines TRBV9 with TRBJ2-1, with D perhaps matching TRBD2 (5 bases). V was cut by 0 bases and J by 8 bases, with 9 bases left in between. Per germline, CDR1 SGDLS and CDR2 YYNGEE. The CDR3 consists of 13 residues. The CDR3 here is CASSVGGKDEQFF. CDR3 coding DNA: TGTGCCAGCAGCGTAGGAGGGAAAGATGAGCAGTTCTTC.

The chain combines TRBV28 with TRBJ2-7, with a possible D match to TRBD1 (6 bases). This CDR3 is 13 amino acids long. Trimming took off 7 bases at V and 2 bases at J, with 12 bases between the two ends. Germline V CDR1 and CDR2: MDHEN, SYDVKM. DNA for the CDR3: TGTGCCAGCACTTCGACAGGCCCCTACGAGCAGTACTTC. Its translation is CASTSTGPYEQYF. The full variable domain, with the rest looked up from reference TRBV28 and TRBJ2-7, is DVKVTQSSRYLVKRTGEKVFLECVQDMDHENMFWYRQDPGLGLRLIYFSYDVKMKEKGDIPEGYSVSREKKERFSLILESASTNQTSMYLCASTSTGPYEQYFGPGTRLTVT.

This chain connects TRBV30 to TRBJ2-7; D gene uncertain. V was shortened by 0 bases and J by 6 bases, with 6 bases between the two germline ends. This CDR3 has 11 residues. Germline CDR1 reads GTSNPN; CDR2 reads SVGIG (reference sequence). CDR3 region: CAWSVRVEQYF. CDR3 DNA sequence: TGTGCCTGGAGTGTTCGGGTCGAGCAGTACTTC.

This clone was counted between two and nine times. Here the CDR3 reads CASSPTGPLGETQYF. The CDR3 DNA follows: TGTGCCAGCTCACCCACGGGGCCTCTCGGGGAGACCCAGTACTTC. The chain has TRBV18 and TRBJ2-5; D might be TRBD1 or TRBD2, each matching 5 bases. V was pared by 3 bases and J by 5 bases, with 16 bases between. The germline V gene encodes CDR1 KGHSH and CDR2 LQKENI. This CDR3 comprises 15 residues. The variable domain in full, completed from reference TRBV18 and TRBJ2-5, reads NAGVMQNPRHLVRRRGQEARLRCSPMKGHSHVYWYRQLPEEGLKFMVYLQKENIIDESGMPKERFSAEFPKEGPSILRIQQVVRGDSAAYFCASSPTGPLGETQYFGPGTRLLVL.

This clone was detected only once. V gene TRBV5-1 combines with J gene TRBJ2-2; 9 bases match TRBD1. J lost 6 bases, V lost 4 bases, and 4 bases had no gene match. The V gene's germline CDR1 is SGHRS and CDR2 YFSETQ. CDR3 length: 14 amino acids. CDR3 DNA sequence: TGCGCCAGCAGCAAGGGACAGGGTGCCGGGGAGCTGTTTTTT. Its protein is CASSKGQGAGELFF.

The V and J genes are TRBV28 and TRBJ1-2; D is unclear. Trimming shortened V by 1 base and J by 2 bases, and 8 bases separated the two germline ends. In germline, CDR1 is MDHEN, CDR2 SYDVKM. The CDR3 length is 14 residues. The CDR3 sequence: CASSLSLGNYGYTF. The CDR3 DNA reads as TGTGCCAGCAGTTTATCTCTGGGGAACTATGGCTACACCTTC.

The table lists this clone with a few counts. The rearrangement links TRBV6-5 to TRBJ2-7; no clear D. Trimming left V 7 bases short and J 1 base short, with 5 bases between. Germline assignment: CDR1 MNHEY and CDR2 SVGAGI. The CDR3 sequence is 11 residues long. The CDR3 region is CASMQSYEQYF. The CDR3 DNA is TGTGCCAGCATGCAATCCTACGAGCAGTACTTC.

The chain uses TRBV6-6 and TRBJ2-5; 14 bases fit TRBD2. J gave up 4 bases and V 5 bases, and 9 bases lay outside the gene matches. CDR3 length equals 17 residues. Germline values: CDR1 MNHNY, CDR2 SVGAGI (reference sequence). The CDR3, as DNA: TGTGCCAGCAGTCCGGGACTAGCGGGAGTTCTTGGAGAGACCCAGTACTTC. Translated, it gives CASSPGLAGVLGETQYF.

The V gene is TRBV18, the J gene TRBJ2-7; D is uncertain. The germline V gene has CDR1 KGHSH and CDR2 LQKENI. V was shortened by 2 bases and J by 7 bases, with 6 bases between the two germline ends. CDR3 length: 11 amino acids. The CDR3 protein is CASSPKDEQYF. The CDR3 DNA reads TGTGCCAGCTCACCAAAGGATGAGCAGTACTTC.

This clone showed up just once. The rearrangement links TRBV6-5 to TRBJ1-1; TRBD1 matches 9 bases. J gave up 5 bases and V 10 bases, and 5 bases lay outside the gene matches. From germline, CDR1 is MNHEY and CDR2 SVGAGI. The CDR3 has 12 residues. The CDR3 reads CATTGGWTEAFF. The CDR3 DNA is TGTGCCACCACAGGGGGCTGGACTGAAGCTTTCTTT.

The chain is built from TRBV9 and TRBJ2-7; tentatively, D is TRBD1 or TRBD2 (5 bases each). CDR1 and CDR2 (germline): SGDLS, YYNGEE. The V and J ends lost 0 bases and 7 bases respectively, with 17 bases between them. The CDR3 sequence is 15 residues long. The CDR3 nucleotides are TGTGCCAGCAGCGTAGCCCCCGGTCCTGAGGGGGAGCAGTACTTC. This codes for CASSVAPGPEGEQYF.

The CDR3 reads CASSYGGRATEAFF. CDR3 DNA sequence: TGTGCCAGCAGTTACGGGGGCAGGGCCACTGAAGCTTTCTTT. The chain recombines TRBV6-5 with TRBJ1-1, with a possible D match to TRBD1 (6 bases). The CDR3 has 14 amino acids. Trimming removed 2 bases from V and 4 bases from J, with 11 bases in between. Germline values: CDR1 MNHEY, CDR2 SVGAGI.

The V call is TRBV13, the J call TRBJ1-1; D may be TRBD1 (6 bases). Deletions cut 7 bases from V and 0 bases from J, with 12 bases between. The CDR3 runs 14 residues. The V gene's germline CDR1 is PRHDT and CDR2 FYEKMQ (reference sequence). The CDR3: CASKGGILNTEAFF. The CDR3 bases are TGTGCCAGCAAGGGGGGGATCCTGAACACTGAAGCTTTCTTT.

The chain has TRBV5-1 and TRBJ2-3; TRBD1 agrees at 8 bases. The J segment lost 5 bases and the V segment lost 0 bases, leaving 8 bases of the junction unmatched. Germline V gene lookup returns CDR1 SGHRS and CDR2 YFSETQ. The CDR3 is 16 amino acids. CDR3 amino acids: CASSLGGQGGQDTQYF. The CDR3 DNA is TGCGCCAGCAGCTTGGGTGGACAGGGAGGTCAAGATACGCAGTATTTT.

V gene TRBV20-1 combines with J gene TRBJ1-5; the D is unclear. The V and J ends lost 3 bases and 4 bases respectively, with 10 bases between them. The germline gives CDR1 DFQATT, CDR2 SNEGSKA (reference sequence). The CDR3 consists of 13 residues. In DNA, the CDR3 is TGCAGTGCTAGTCAAGGTGTTAATCAGCCCCAGCATTTT. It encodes CSASQGVNQPQHF.

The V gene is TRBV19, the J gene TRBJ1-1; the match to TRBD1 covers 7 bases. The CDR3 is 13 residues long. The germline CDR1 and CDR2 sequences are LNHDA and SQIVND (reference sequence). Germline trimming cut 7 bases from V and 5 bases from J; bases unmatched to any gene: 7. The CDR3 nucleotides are TGTGCCAGTACCTTCAGGGGGTGGACTGAAGCTTTCTTT. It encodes CASTFRGWTEAFF. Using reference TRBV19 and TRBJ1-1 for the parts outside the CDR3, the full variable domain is DGGITQSPKYLFRKEGQNVTLSCEQNLNHDAMYWYRQDPGQGLRLIYYSQIVNDFQKGDIAEGYSVSREKKESFPLTVTSAQKNPTAFYLCASTFRGWTEAFFGQGTRLTVV.

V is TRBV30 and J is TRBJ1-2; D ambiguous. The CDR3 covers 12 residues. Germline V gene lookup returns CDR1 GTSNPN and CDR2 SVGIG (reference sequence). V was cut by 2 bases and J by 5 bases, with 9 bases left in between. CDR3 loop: CAWSLPAYGYTF. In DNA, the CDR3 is TGTGCCTGGAGTCTGCCCGCGTATGGCTACACCTTC.

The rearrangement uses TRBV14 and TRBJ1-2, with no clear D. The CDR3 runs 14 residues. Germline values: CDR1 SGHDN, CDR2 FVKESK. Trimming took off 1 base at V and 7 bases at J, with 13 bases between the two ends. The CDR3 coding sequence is TGTGCCAGCAGCCAAGTGGGAGGCCTCAGTGGCTACACCTTC. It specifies CASSQVGGLSGYTF.

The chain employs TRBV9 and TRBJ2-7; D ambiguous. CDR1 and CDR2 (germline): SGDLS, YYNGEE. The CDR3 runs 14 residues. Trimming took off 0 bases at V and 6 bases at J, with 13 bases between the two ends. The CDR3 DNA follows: TGTGCCAGCAGCGTAGACCCCACACTGTTCGAGCAGTACTTC. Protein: CASSVDPTLFEQYF.

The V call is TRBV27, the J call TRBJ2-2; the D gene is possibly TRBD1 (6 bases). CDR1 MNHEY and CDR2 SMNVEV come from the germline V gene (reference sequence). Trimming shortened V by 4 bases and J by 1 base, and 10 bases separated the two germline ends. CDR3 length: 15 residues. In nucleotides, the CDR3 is TGTGCCAGCAGTTCAACGGGACAGAACACCGGGGAGCTGTTTTTT. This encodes CASSSTGQNTGELFF.

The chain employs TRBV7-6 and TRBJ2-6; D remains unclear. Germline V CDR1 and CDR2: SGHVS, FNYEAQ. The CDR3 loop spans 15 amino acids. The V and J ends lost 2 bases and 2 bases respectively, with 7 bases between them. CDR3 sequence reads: CASSLSSPGANVLTF. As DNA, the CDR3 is TGTGCCAGCAGCTTAAGTAGCCCTGGGGCCAACGTCCTGACTTTC. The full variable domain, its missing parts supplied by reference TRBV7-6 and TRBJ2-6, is GAGVSQSPRYKVTKRGQDVALRCDPISGHVSLYWYRQALGQGPEFLTYFNYEAQQDKSGLPNDRFSAERPEGSISTLTIQRTEQRDSAMYRCASSLSSPGANVLTFGAGSRLTVL.

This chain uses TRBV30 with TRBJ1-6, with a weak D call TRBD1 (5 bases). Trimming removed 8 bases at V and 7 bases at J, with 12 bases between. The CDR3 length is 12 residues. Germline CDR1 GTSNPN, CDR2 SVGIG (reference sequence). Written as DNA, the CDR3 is TGTGCCGCGAACCGGGGGAATTCACCCCTCCACTTT. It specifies CAANRGNSPLHF.

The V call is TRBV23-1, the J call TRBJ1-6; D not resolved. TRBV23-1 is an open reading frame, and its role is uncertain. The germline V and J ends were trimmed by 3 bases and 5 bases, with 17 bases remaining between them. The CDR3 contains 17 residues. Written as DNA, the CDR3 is TGCGCCAGCAGTCACAAAAAGACTAGGCACCATAATTCACCCCTCCACTTT. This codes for CASSHKKTRHHNSPLHF.